Listed below are T cell receptor beta chains from one sample, sequenced in a study of blood T cell repertoires in COVID-19. Clones were read by immunoSEQ multiplex PCR, and TCRdb kept only the in-frame ones, dropping some. The sample lists about 480,000 clones, over 75% occurring once. Specimen: PBMCs or T cells enriched from blood (not recorded which). The receptors stem from a woman aged 40 to 49 who had recovered from COVID-19. CDR3s include the opening cysteine and the closing phenylalanine or tryptophan. The D gene is left open where the match is weak. A row's size may be missing; if present it is once, few, many or a size class.

>.|.|TRBV5-4|TRBJ1-3
CASTSRPGGSGNTIYF
TGTGCCAGCACCTCCCGACCCGGGGGGTCAGGAAACACCATATATTTT
>TRBD2|.|TRBV10-1|TRBJ2-3
CASSDWTRGREDTQYF
TGCGCCAGCAGTGACTGGACTAGGGGCAGGGAAGATACGCAGTATTTT
>.|.|TRBV5-1|TRBJ2-5
CASSLRGGQETQYF
TGCGCCAGCAGCTTGAGGGGGGGCCAAGAGACCCAGTACTTC
>.|.|TRBV9|TRBJ2-3
CASSVYGSTDTQYF
TGTGCCAGCAGCGTGTACGGGAGCACAGATACGCAGTATTTT
>.|once|TRBV2|TRBJ1-1
CASRYREHTEAFF
TGTGCCAGCAGATACAGGGAACACACTGAAGCTTTCTTT
>.|.|TRBV4-2|TRBJ1-1
CASSQSPQGMNTEAFF
TGTGCCAGCAGCCAGTCACCTCAGGGTATGAACACTGAAGCTTTCTTT
>.|.|TRBV24-1|TRBJ2-7
CATSDTSYAQYF
TGTGCCACCAGTGATACGAGCTACGCGCAGTACTTC
>.|once|TRBV3-1/TRBV3-2|TRBJ2-1
CASSQGATKYNEQFF
TGTGCCAGCAGCCAAGGGGCGACAAAGTACAATGAGCAGTTCTTC
>TRBD2|.|TRBV25-1|TRBJ2-7
CASSASGPSYEQYF
TGTGCCAGCAGTGCTAGCGGCCCATCCTACGAGCAGTACTTC
>TRBD1|.|TRBV24-1|TRBJ1-1
CATSEADRDRFF
TGTGCCACCAGTGAAGCCGACAGGGATCGCTTCTTT
>.|.|TRBV4-2|TRBJ2-5
CASSQEEGVRGGETQYF
TGTGCCAGCAGCCAAGAAGAAGGAGTCAGGGGCGGGGAGACCCAGTACTTC
>TRBD1|.|TRBV2|TRBJ2-7
CASGRDRDYEQYF
TGTGCCAGCGGCCGGGACAGGGACTACGAGCAGTACTTC
>.|.|TRBV30|TRBJ2-3
CAWRDSPHHTDTQYF
TGTGCCTGGAGGGACAGTCCCCACCACACAGATACGCAGTATTTT
>TRBD2|.|TRBV3-1/TRBV3-2|TRBJ2-3
CASSHVPGLAGGITDTQYF
TGTGCCAGCAGCCACGTGCCGGGACTAGCGGGAGGGATCACAGATACGCAGTATTTT
>.|.|TRBV7-8|TRBJ1-6
CASSLGSSYNSPLHF
TGTGCCAGCAGCTTAGGGAGCTCCTATAATTCACCCCTCCACTTT
>.|.|TRBV27|TRBJ1-2
CASSFNRNYGYTF
TGTGCCAGCAGTTTCAACAGGAACTATGGCTACACCTTC
>.|.|TRBV6-5|TRBJ1-2
CASTPPRGASNGYTF
TGTGCCAGCACCCCGCCCCGGGGGGCATCAAATGGCTACACCTTC
>.|.|TRBV5-1|TRBJ1-1
CASSPSVAMNTEAFF
TGCGCCAGCAGCCCCAGTGTGGCAATGAACACTGAAGCTTTCTTT
>.|.|TRBV11-2|TRBJ2-1
CASSFVASSYNEQFF
TGTGCCAGCAGCTTTGTAGCGAGCTCCTACAATGAGCAGTTCTTC
>TRBD1|.|TRBV11-2|TRBJ1-2
CASSLDQTGDGYTF
TGTGCCAGCAGCTTAGATCAGACAGGGGACGGCTACACCTTC
>.|.|TRBV18|TRBJ2-1
CASSPSGGLYNEQFF
TGTGCCAGCTCACCATCAGGGGGGCTATACAATGAGCAGTTCTTC
>.|.|TRBV5-6|TRBJ1-1
CASSPTETVGEAFF
TGTGCCAGCAGCCCGACGGAGACAGTTGGTGAAGCTTTCTTT
>.|.|TRBV7-6|TRBJ1-4
CASSLAEQANEKLFF
TGTGCCAGCAGCTTAGCAGAACAAGCTAATGAAAAACTGTTTTTT
>TRBD1|.|TRBV12-5|TRBJ1-2
CASGLALDRFYNYGYTF
TGTGCTAGTGGTTTGGCCCTGGACAGGTTCTATAACTATGGCTACACCTTC
>.|.|TRBV11-2|TRBJ1-4
CASSLGRLNEKLFF
TGTGCCAGCAGCTTAGGCAGGCTTAATGAAAAACTGTTTTTT
>TRBD1|.|TRBV19|TRBJ2-7
CASSVRDRDYEQYF
TGTGCCAGTAGTGTCCGGGACAGGGACTACGAGCAGTACTTC
>TRBD2|.|TRBV7-2|TRBJ2-7
CASSLGASGRRAYEQYF
TGTGCCAGCAGCTTAGGGGCTAGCGGGAGGCGGGCCTACGAGCAGTACTTC
>TRBD1|.|TRBV7-6|TRBJ2-2
CASSLNAGTGNTGELFF
TGTGCCAGCAGCTTAAACGCTGGGACAGGGAACACCGGGGAGCTGTTTTTT
>.|.|TRBV10-3|TRBJ1-4
CAISDPAESNEKLFF
TGTGCCATCAGTGATCCCGCGGAGTCTAATGAAAAACTGTTTTTT
>TRBD1|.|TRBV24-1|TRBJ1-2
CATSDPRDSFRYTF
TGTGCCACCAGTGACCCTCGGGACAGCTTTAGGTACACCTTC
>.|.|TRBV19|TRBJ1-4
CASRGEGRQANEKLFF
TGTGCCAGTAGGGGGGAGGGCCGCCAGGCTAATGAAAAACTGTTTTTT